A selection of T cell receptor beta chains follows, all from one sample in a study of cytomegalovirus exposure and HLA in healthy donors. Sequenced by immunoSEQ multiplex PCR; TCRdb stores in-frame clones only, minus some. The table records 220,000 or so clones, under 95% of them present only once. Material: PBMCs. The receptors shown here come from a woman younger than 35 in good health and CMV-seronegative. CDR3s leave out the opening cysteine and the closing phenylalanine or tryptophan. A D gene is named only where the DNA matches it firmly.

>.|TRBV10-3|TRBJ1-6
AISPGQGYNSPLH
>.|TRBV11-3|TRBJ2-2
ASSLSGQVTGELF
>TRBD1|TRBV11-1|TRBJ1-5
ASSRQGFNQPQH
>.|TRBV7-9|TRBJ1-1
ASRPYRDDEAF
>TRBD1|TRBV9|TRBJ1-2
ASSVVRDRPYGYT
>TRBD2|TRBV4-1|TRBJ2-7
ASSQEGTSGIYEQY
>.|TRBV27|TRBJ1-1
ASRSTGMNTEAF
>TRBD1|TRBV5-1|TRBJ2-2
ASRVQGVNTGELF
>.|TRBV7-3|TRBJ1-2
ASSPFFGYT
>.|TRBV18|TRBJ1-3
ASSPLDLWGEGNTIY
>.|TRBV5-1|TRBJ2-5
ASSLRQEETQY
>.|TRBV5-1|TRBJ2-7
ASSYGGTGTGNEQY
>.|TRBV5-1|TRBJ1-1
ASSDQQGATEAF
>.|TRBV11-2|TRBJ1-2
ASRHFGGAVYGYT
>TRBD2|TRBV2|TRBJ2-7
ASSVQGGLAT
>TRBD1|TRBV19|TRBJ2-7
ASSIDFRTGSVYEQY
>.|TRBV20-1|TRBJ1-2
SATLYGYT
>.|TRBV9|TRBJ2-5
ASSAPGFQETQY
>.|TRBV5-1|TRBJ2-2
ASSLDGGFGELF
>.|TRBV14|TRBJ1-1
ASSPTGMEVAF
>TRBD2|TRBV7-2|TRBJ2-4
ASSLARRTAGGYIQY
>.|TRBV7-8|TRBJ1-1
ASSPVTGGNTEAF
>TRBD2|TRBV29-1|TRBJ2-5
SASSGGYQETQY
>.|TRBV5-6|TRBJ2-7
ASSFGGNEQY
>TRBD2|TRBV2|TRBJ2-7
ASRERSSGSVYEQY
>.|TRBV5-1|TRBJ2-2
ASSLWRDGTGELF
>.|TRBV4-1|TRBJ2-7
ASSQVGGSYEQY
>.|TRBV28|TRBJ2-3
ASSSEGITDTQY
>.|TRBV4-1|TRBJ1-2
ASSPPGANYGYT
>TRBD2|TRBV5-1|TRBJ2-1
ASSLRGLADPANEQF
>.|TRBV5-1|TRBJ2-7
ASSLAPQFSHEQY
>TRBD2|TRBV15|TRBJ2-2
ATKGTSGSIGTGELF
>.|TRBV25-1|TRBJ2-7
ASSVPGGSYEQY
>TRBD1|TRBV11-2|TRBJ2-1
ASNWEKGANEQF
>TRBD2|TRBV30|TRBJ2-3
AWSVPLAVTDTQY
>.|TRBV5-4|TRBJ2-1
ASSFLLNEQF
>.|TRBV9|TRBJ1-6
ASSVDLASPLH
>.|TRBV7-9|TRBJ2-1
ASSSGLGQIEQF
>TRBD2|TRBV2|TRBJ2-7
ASSPIPAGGRSYEQY
>TRBD1|TRBV27|TRBJ2-7
ASSLLGQGAGEQY
>TRBD2|TRBV4-1|TRBJ2-7
ASSQEGLAGTYEQY
>TRBD1|TRBV28|TRBJ1-6
ASSSDRGRLDSPLH
>.|TRBV19|TRBJ2-7
ASSRHVGQY
>.|TRBV6-1|TRBJ1-3
ASSGAGVGNTIY
>.|TRBV9|TRBJ1-3
ASSERVALANTIY
>TRBD1|TRBV30|TRBJ2-5
AWSVSGGIQETQY
>.|TRBV9|TRBJ1-3
ASSARGSGNTIY
>TRBD1|TRBV6-1|TRBJ2-3
ASSEVGQGVLDTQY
>.|TRBV9|TRBJ1-2
ASSRERGEHYGYT
>TRBD1|TRBV12-5|TRBJ2-7
ASGQRSSTGTGSYEQY